A selection of T cell receptor beta chains follows, all from one sample in a study of metastatic and nonmetastatic thyroid tumors. Via MiXCR, TCRdb re-called the PCR reads. The profile shows 9,500 to 13,000 clones, less than 40% of them singletons. The material sequenced was tumor tissue. The origin of the receptors is a female donor with papillary thyroid cancer or a benign thyroid nodule (not recorded which). Some clones in this sample may be carry-over from other donors' samples. Both conserved end residues are part of each CDR3. A D gene is named only where the DNA matches it firmly. Only some rows state a clone size, as once, few, many or a class for expanded clones.

TRBD1	few	TRBV20-1	TRBJ2-1	CSAEDRMGANEQFF	TGCAGTGCCGAGGACAGGATGGGTGCCAATGAGCAGTTCTTC
-	medium-sized	TRBV6-1	TRBJ1-5	CASSEEGQTQHF	TGTGCCAGCAGTGAAGAAGGACAGACCCAGCATTTT
TRBD1	few	TRBV27	TRBJ2-5	CASKSQGDTQYF	TGTGCCAGCAAGTCACAGGGGGATACCCAGTACTTC
-	few	TRBV24-1	TRBJ1-4	CATSDNQGNEKLFF	TGTGCCACCAGTGATAACCAGGGAAATGAAAAACTGTTTTTT
TRBD1	few	TRBV27	TRBJ1-2	CASSPPGQRGYGYTF	TGTGCCAGCAGTCCGCCGGGACAGAGGGGCTATGGCTACACCTTC
-	-	TRBV28	TRBJ1-6	CASRIVNSPLHF	TGTGCCAGCAGGATCGTTAATTCACCCCTCCACTTT
TRBD2	medium-sized	TRBV20-1	TRBJ2-1	CSARGLAGYNEQFF	TGCAGTGCTAGAGGACTAGCGGGGTACAATGAGCAGTTCTTC
-	medium-sized	TRBV6-5	TRBJ2-5	CASSYSFGQVETQYF	TGTGCCAGCAGTTACTCGTTCGGGCAGGTAGAGACCCAGTACTTC
-	-	TRBV11-2	TRBJ2-1	CASSSLRCSYNEQFF	TGTGCCAGCAGCTCCCTACGGTGCTCCTACAATGAGCAGTTCTTC
-	few	TRBV5-1	TRBJ1-4	CASSPRTATNEKLFF	TGCGCCAGCAGCCCCAGGACAGCAACTAATGAAAAACTGTTTTTT
-	medium-sized	TRBV5-8	TRBJ1-1	CASSLEAYTEAFF	TGTGCCAGCAGCTTGGAAGCCTACACTGAAGCTTTCTTT
TRBD1	few	TRBV30	TRBJ2-2	CAWSVWNRDRVAGELFF	TGTGCCTGGAGTGTGTGGAACCGGGACAGGGTGGCCGGGGAGCTGTTTTTT
TRBD2	-	TRBV20-1	TRBJ2-5	CSAIPSGRDLETQYF	TGCAGTGCTATCCCTAGCGGGAGGGATTTGGAGACCCAGTACTTC
-	-	TRBV20-1	TRBJ1-3	CSAADVVGNQGNTIYF	TGCAGTGCTGCCGACGTGGTCGGGAATCAAGGAAACACCATATATTTT
TRBD1	-	TRBV19	TRBJ1-1	CASSMNRGLNTEAFF	TGTGCCAGTAGTATGAACAGGGGGTTGAACACTGAAGCTTTCTTT
-	few	TRBV4-1	TRBJ1-5	CASSQVPGSNQPQHF	TGCGCCAGCAGCCAAGTCCCCGGAAGCAATCAGCCCCAGCATTTT
-	-	TRBV6-1	TRBJ1-6	CASKIAQQDFSPLHF	TGTGCCAGCAAAATAGCACAACAGGATTTTTCACCCCTCCACTTT
-	-	TRBV5-1	TRBJ2-6	CASSWDGGWANVLTF	TGCGCCAGCAGCTGGGACGGCGGCTGGGCCAACGTCCTGACTTTC
TRBD1	few	TRBV6-1	TRBJ2-5	CASGSGGAETQYF	TGTGCCAGCGGGTCAGGGGGTGCGGAGACCCAGTACTTC
-	medium-sized	TRBV5-1	TRBJ1-2	CASSLESGGGYTF	TGCGCCAGCAGCTTGGAATCGGGTGGTGGCTACACCTTC
TRBD1	-	TRBV7-2	TRBJ2-7	CASSKGQGNYEQYF	TGTGCCAGCAGCAAGGGACAGGGGAACTACGAGCAGTACTTC
-	few	TRBV27	TRBJ2-2	CASSWDLSTGELFF	TGTGCCAGCAGTTGGGACTTATCCACCGGGGAGCTGTTTTTT